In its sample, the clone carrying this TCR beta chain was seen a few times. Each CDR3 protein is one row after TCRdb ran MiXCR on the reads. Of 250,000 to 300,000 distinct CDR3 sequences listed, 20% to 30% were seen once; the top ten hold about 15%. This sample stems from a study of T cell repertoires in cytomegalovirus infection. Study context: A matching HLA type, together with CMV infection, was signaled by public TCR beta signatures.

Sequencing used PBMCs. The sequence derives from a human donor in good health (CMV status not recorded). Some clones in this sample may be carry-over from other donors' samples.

DNA for the CDR3: TGCAGTGCTAGAGATCGTTCAGGGACTAACACTGAAGCTTTCTTT. This translates into CSARDRSGTNTEAFF. This chain connects TRBV20-1 to TRBJ1-1, with D tentatively TRBD1 (5 bases). Per germline, CDR1 DFQATT and CDR2 SNEGSKA (reference sequence). The CDR3 sequence is 15 residues long. V was trimmed by 0 bases and J by 2 bases, leaving 13 bases between them.